This TCR beta chain was obtained from a study of cytomegalovirus exposure and HLA in healthy donors. The PCR was carried out with 60 Vbeta primers and 13 Jbeta primers. Sequenced by immunoSEQ multiplex PCR; TCRdb stores in-frame clones only, minus some. This table has some 150,000 clones, approximately 74% appearing once. Looked up from germline, CDR1 is SEHNR and CDR2 is FQNEAQ (reference sequence). The J segment lost 3 bases and the V segment lost 7 bases, leaving 5 bases of the junction unmatched. The CDR3 runs 14 residues. The source of this sequence is a young woman in good health and CMV-seronegative. The chain combines TRBV7-9 with TRBJ2-2; 7 nucleotides line up with TRBD1. The sample consisted of PBMCs. This chain's CDR3 is CASTDRVDTGELFF. The CDR3 DNA reads TGTGCCAGCACCGACAGGGTGGACACCGGGGAGCTGTTTTTT.